These T cell receptor beta chains were read from a single sample in a study of T cell responses to AZD1222 COVID-19 vaccine. Using immunoSEQ multiplex PCR, the repertoire was profiled, and TCRdb retains in-frame clones only, with some absent. The sample includes about 120,000 clones, roughly 90% of them seen just once. Sequencing used peripheral blood, obtained on day 0 of AZD1222 vaccination. These receptors all stem from an adult in good health. CDR3s include the opening cysteine and the closing phenylalanine or tryptophan. A D gene is named only where the DNA matches it firmly. Size is omitted from some rows. Given values are once, few, many or a class for expanded clones.

d_gene,abundance,v_gene,j_gene,CDR3aa,CDR3nt
.,.,TRBV4-3,TRBJ2-6,CASSQEAGTGANVLTF,TGCGCCAGCAGCCAAGAGGCAGGGACTGGGGCCAACGTCCTGACTTTC
TRBD1,.,TRBV25-1,TRBJ2-7,CASGTGSYEQYF,TGTGCCAGCGGGACAGGGAGTTACGAGCAGTACTTC
TRBD1,.,TRBV5-1,TRBJ2-1,CASSLEAGGNEQFF,TGCGCCAGCAGCTTGGAGGCAGGGGGAAATGAGCAGTTCTTC
.,few,TRBV29-1,TRBJ1-4,CSVAGRGGEKLFF,TGCAGCGTTGCGGGCAGGGGCGGCGAAAAACTGTTTTTT
TRBD1,.,TRBV19,TRBJ2-7,CASSPTGQGLNEQYF,TGTGCCAGTTCCCCCACGGGACAGGGTCTCAACGAGCAGTACTTC
.,.,TRBV14,TRBJ1-2,CASSPTGDGYTF,TGTGCCAGCAGCCCGACGGGGGATGGCTACACCTTC
.,.,TRBV12-3/TRBV12-4,TRBJ2-1,CASSLELANEQFF,TGTGCCAGCAGTTTAGAACTAGCCAATGAGCAGTTCTTC
.,.,TRBV28,TRBJ1-1,CASSLQGWGTEAFF,TGTGCCAGCAGTTTGCAGGGTTGGGGCACTGAAGCTTTCTTT
TRBD2,.,TRBV18,TRBJ2-1,CASHLNRGGTNEQFF,TGTGCCAGCCACTTGAATCGGGGGGGCACCAATGAGCAGTTCTTC
.,.,TRBV18,TRBJ2-5,CASSQSGKETQYF,TGTGCCAGCTCACAAAGCGGTAAAGAGACCCAGTACTTC
.,once,TRBV29-1,TRBJ2-1,CSVVLGREYNEQFF,TGCAGCGTTGTCCTTGGCAGGGAGTACAATGAGCAGTTCTTC
TRBD1,.,TRBV9,TRBJ2-1,CASSVSGTGTNEQFF,TGTGCCAGCAGCGTTTCCGGGACAGGGACAAATGAGCAGTTCTTC
.,once,TRBV3-1/TRBV3-2,TRBJ2-7,CASSQFVREGGSYEQYF,TGTGCCAGCAGCCAATTTGTCCGGGAAGGTGGTTCCTACGAGCAGTACTTC
.,.,TRBV28,TRBJ1-4,CASSEATNEKLFF,TGTGCCAGCAGTGAGGCAACTAATGAAAAACTGTTTTTT
TRBD1,.,TRBV9,TRBJ2-1,CASSVSGQGYNEQFF,TGTGCCAGCAGCGTCTCGGGACAGGGATACAATGAGCAGTTCTTC
TRBD1,.,TRBV6-1,TRBJ1-1,CASREYYQGVRRTEAFF,TGTGCCAGCAGGGAATACTACCAGGGGGTGAGGCGCACTGAAGCTTTCTTT
.,.,TRBV9,TRBJ2-1,CASSVTDSAYNEQFF,TGTGCCAGCAGCGTAACGGATAGTGCCTACAATGAGCAGTTCTTC
TRBD2,.,TRBV2,TRBJ2-1,CASRDSPRPFHVAGGQGEQFF,TGTGCCAGCAGAGACTCCCCTCGGCCCTTCCACGTAGCGGGAGGGCAGGGTGAGCAGTTCTTC
.,.,TRBV21-1,TRBJ1-5,CASSKVPGLPGQGANSYSNQPQHF,TGTGCCAGCAGCAAAGTTCCGGGTCTTCCGGGACAGGGGGCAAACTCCTATAGCAATCAGCCCCAGCATTTT
TRBD1,.,TRBV30,TRBJ1-2,CAWDRGQIDGYTF,TGTGCCTGGGACAGGGGGCAGATCGATGGCTACACCTTC
TRBD2,once,TRBV27,TRBJ2-7,CASSSGLAGGGEQYF,TGTGCCAGCAGTTCGGGACTAGCGGGAGGAGGCGAGCAGTACTTC
TRBD2,.,TRBV4-1,TRBJ2-1,CASSHKLAAEQFF,TGCGCCAGCAGCCACAAACTAGCGGCAGAGCAGTTCTTC
.,.,TRBV28,TRBJ2-7,CASTQRGAYEQYF,TGTGCCAGCACCCAGCGCGGAGCCTACGAGCAGTACTTC
.,.,TRBV20-1,TRBJ1-2,CSASASGQQNYGYTF,TGCAGTGCTAGTGCATCGGGACAACAGAACTATGGCTACACCTTC
.,.,TRBV27,TRBJ2-3,CASSLNTDTQYF,TGTGCCAGCAGTTTAAATACAGATACGCAGTATTTT
.,.,TRBV6-5,TRBJ2-7,CASRPSGRPEQYF,TGTGCCAGCAGGCCCTCGGGGCGCCCCGAGCAGTACTTC
.,.,TRBV11-2,TRBJ2-2,CASSRRDRGETGELFF,TGTGCCAGCAGCCGCCGCGATAGGGGGGAGACCGGGGAGCTGTTTTTT
.,once,TRBV6-5,TRBJ2-7,CASSYDVGSYEQYF,TGTGCCAGCAGTTACGACGTGGGGTCCTACGAGCAGTACTTC
TRBD2,.,TRBV7-2,TRBJ2-5,CASSLENRAGGQETQYF,TGTGCCAGCAGCTTAGAGAATCGAGCGGGGGGGCAAGAGACCCAGTACTTC
TRBD1,.,TRBV9,TRBJ2-5,CASSRGTGSKETQYF,TGTGCCAGCAGCAGAGGGACAGGATCAAAGGAGACCCAGTACTTC
.,.,TRBV5-5,TRBJ2-2,CASSPREGRSGELFF,TGTGCCAGCAGCCCAAGAGAGGGGAGGTCCGGGGAGCTGTTTTTT
TRBD2,.,TRBV28,TRBJ2-7,CASSSLAGVNEQYF,TGTGCCAGCAGTTCTCTAGCGGGAGTCAACGAGCAGTACTTC
.,.,TRBV18,TRBJ1-1,CASSLHENTEAFF,TGTGCCAGCTCCCTTCATGAGAACACTGAAGCTTTCTTT
.,.,TRBV15,TRBJ1-6,CATSRTRTLPQGAPLHF,TGTGCCACCAGCAGGACGAGAACTCTCCCCCAAGGGGCACCCCTCCACTTT
.,.,TRBV4-1,TRBJ2-1,CASSQGLRGNEQFF,TGCGCCAGCAGCCAGGGACTCCGGGGGAATGAGCAGTTCTTC
TRBD1,once,TRBV5-6,TRBJ1-5,CASSLGTGDQPQHF,TGTGCCAGCAGCTTGGGTACAGGGGATCAGCCCCAGCATTTT
.,.,TRBV7-9,TRBJ1-2,CASAGRGRNYGYTF,TGTGCCAGCGCCGGCCGGGGGCGCAACTATGGCTACACCTTC
.,.,TRBV19,TRBJ2-2,CASMKSTVNTGELFF,TGTGCCAGTATGAAGTCCACCGTGAACACCGGGGAGCTGTTTTTT
.,.,TRBV3-1/TRBV3-2,TRBJ1-1,CASSLRTGRLNTEAFF,TGTGCCAGCAGCCTTAGGACCGGGCGGTTGAACACTGAAGCTTTCTTT
.,.,TRBV21-1,TRBJ2-7,CASSKEGQGHEQYF,TGTGCCAGCAGCAAAGAGGGACAGGGCCACGAGCAGTACTTC
.,.,TRBV12-3/TRBV12-4,TRBJ1-2,CASSPGFYYGYTF,TGTGCCAGCAGTCCGGGATTTTACTATGGCTACACCTTC
TRBD1,.,TRBV10-2,TRBJ1-5,CASSDTGEQPQHF,TGCGCCAGCAGTGATACAGGGGAGCAGCCCCAGCATTTT
.,once,TRBV5-1,TRBJ2-2,CASSLGDFANTGELFF,TGCGCCAGCAGCTTGGGAGACTTCGCGAACACCGGGGAGCTGTTTTTT
.,once,TRBV7-9,TRBJ1-2,CASSLVGREYGYTF,TGTGCCAGCAGCTTAGTGGGCAGGGAATATGGCTACACCTTC
.,.,TRBV28,TRBJ1-5,CASSLAGLGNQPQHF,TGTGCCAGCAGTTTAGCAGGGTTAGGCAATCAGCCCCAGCATTTT
TRBD1,.,TRBV12-3/TRBV12-4,TRBJ1-2,CASSRDRGYGYTF,TGTGCCAGCAGCCGAGACAGGGGGTATGGCTACACCTTC
TRBD2,.,TRBV5-1,TRBJ2-1,CASSLLLAGKNGQFF,TGCGCCAGCAGCCTGTTACTAGCGGGGAAGAATGGACAGTTCTTC
TRBD1,.,TRBV27,TRBJ1-6,CASRSTGHLYNSPLHF,TGTGCCAGCAGGTCGACAGGGCACCTCTATAATTCACCCCTCCACTTT
TRBD1,few,TRBV28,TRBJ1-4,CASSSPTGGGLTNEKLFF,TGTGCCAGCAGTTCCCCGACAGGGGGGGGTTTAACTAATGAAAAACTGTTTTTT
.,.,TRBV4-1,TRBJ1-1,CASSFRGPTEAFF,TGCGCCAGCAGCTTCAGGGGTCCCACTGAAGCTTTCTTT
.,few,TRBV29-1,TRBJ1-3,CSVEALHSGNTIYF,TGCAGCGTTGAGGCCCTTCACTCTGGAAACACCATATATTTT
.,.,TRBV7-2,TRBJ2-7,CASSAGSEQYF,TGTGCCAGCAGCGCCGGCTCCGAGCAGTACTTC